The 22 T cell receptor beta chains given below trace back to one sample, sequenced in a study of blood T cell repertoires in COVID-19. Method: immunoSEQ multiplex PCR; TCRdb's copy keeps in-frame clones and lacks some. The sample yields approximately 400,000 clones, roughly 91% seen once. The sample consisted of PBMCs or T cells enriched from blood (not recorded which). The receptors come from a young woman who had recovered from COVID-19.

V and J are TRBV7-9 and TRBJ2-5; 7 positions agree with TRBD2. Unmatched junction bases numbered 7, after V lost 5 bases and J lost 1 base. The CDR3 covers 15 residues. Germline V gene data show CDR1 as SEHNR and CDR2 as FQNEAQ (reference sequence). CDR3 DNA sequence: TGTGCCAGCAGCCACGGGGGGTCAATCCAAGAGACCCAGTACTTC. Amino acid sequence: CASSHGGSIQETQYF.

This CDR3 is CASSQLRGLGTDTQYF. The CDR3 DNA follows: TGTGCCAGCAGCCAACTCAGGGGGCTGGGCACAGATACGCAGTATTTT. This chain links TRBV14 with TRBJ2-3; 8 bases are a match to TRBD1. This CDR3 is built from 16 residues. V trimming: 2 bases; J trimming: 1 base; junction bases outside the gene matches: 5. Germline loops: CDR1 SGHDN, CDR2 FVKESK.

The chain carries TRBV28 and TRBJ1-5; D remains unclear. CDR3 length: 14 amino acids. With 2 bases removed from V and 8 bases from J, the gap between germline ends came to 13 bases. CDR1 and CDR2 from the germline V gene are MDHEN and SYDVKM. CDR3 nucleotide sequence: TGTGCCAGCAGTTTAACCGGGGATATTAAGCCCCAGCATTTT. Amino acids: CASSLTGDIKPQHF.

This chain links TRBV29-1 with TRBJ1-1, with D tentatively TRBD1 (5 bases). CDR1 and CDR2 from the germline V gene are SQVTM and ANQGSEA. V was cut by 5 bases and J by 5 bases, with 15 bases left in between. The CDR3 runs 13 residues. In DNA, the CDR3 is TGCAGCGTTCTATGGACACTAAGGACTGAAGCTTTCTTT. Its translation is CSVLWTLRTEAFF.

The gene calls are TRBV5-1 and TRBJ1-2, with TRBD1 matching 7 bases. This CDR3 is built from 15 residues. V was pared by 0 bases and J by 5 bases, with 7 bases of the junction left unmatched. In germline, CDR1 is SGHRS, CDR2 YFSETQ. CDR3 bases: TGCGCCAGCAGCTTGGTGTTTGACAGGGAGTATGGCTACACCTTC. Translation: CASSLVFDREYGYTF.

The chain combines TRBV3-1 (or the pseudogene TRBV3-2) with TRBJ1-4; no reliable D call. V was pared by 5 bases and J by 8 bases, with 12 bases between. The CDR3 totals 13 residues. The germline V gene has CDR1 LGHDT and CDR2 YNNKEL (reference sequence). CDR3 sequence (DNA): TGTGCCAGCAGCAAACTGAGGTCGGAAAAACTGTTTTTT. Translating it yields CASSKLRSEKLFF.

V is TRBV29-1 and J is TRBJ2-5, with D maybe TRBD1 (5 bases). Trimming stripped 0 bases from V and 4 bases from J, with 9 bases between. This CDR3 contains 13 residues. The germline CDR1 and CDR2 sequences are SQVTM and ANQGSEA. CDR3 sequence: CSVEEGRGETQYF. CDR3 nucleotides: TGCAGCGTTGAAGAGGGTAGGGGAGAGACCCAGTACTTC. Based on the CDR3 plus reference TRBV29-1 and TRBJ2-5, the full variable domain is SAVISQKPSRDICQRGTSLTIQCQVDSQVTMMFWYRQQPGQSLTLIATANQGSEATYESGFVIDKFPISRPNLTFSTLTVSNMSPEDSSIYLCSVEEGRGETQYFGPGTRLLVL.

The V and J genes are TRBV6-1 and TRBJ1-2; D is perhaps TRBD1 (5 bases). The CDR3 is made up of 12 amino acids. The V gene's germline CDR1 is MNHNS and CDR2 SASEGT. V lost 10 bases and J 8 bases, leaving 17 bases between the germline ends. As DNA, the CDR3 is TGTGCCACAACGGGGGAGACTGACGGCTACACCTTC. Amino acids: CATTGETDGYTF.

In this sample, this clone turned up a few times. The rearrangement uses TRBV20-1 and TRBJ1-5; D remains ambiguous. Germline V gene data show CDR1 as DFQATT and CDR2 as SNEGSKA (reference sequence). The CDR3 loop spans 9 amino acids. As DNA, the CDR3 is TGCGAGCGGAATCAGCCCCAGCATTTT. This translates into CERNQPQHF.

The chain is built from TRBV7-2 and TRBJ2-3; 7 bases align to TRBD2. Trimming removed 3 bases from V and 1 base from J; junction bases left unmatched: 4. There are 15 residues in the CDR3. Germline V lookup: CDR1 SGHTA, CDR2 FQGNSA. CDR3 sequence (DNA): TGTGCCAGCAGCTTTCCTGGGGGGGGCACAGATACGCAGTATTTT. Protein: CASSFPGGGTDTQYF.

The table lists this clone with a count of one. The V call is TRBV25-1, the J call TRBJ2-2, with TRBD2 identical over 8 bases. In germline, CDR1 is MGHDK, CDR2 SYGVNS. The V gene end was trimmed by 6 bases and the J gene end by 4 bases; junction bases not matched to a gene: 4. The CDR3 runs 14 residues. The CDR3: CASSGGAPTGELFF. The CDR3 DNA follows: TGTGCCAGCAGCGGGGGGGCGCCCACCGGGGAGCTGTTTTTT. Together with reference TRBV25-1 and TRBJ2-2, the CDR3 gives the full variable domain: EADIYQTPRYLVIGTGKKITLECSQTMGHDKMYWYQQDPGMELHLIHYSYGVNSTEKGDLSSESTVSRIRTEHFPLTLESARPSHTSQYLCASSGGAPTGELFFGEGSRLTVL.

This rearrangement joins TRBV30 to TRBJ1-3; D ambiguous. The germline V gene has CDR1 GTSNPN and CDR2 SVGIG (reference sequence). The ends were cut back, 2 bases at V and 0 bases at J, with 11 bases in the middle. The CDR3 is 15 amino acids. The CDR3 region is CAWSSDSYSGNTIYF. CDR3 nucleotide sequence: TGTGCCTGGAGTTCTGACTCGTACTCTGGAAACACCATATATTTT.

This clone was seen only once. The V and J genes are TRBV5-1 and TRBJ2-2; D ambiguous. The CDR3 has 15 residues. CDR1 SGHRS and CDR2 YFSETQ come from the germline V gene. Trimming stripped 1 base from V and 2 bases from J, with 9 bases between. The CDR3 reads CASSLTQPNTGELFF. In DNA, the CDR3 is TGCGCCAGCAGCTTGACACAGCCAAACACCGGGGAGCTGTTTTTT.

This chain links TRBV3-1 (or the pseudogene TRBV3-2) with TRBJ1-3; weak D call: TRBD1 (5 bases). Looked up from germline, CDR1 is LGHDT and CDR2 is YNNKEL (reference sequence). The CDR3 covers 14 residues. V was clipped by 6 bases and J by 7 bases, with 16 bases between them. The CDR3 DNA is TGTGCCAGCAGTCACAGGAATACCGTCAACACCATATATTTT. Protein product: CASSHRNTVNTIYF.

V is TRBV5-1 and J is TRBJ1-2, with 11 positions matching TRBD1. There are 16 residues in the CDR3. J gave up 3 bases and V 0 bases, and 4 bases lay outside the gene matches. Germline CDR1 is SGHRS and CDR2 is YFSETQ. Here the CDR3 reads CASSLARTGGDYGYTF. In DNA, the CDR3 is TGCGCCAGCAGCTTGGCCCGGACAGGGGGCGACTATGGCTACACCTTC.

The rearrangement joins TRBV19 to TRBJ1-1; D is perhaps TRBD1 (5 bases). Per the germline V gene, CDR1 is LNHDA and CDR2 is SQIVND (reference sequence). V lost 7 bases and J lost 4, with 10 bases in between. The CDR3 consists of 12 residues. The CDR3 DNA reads TGTGCCAGTACAGGGCAGGGCACTGAAGCTTTCTTT. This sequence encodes CASTGQGTEAFF.

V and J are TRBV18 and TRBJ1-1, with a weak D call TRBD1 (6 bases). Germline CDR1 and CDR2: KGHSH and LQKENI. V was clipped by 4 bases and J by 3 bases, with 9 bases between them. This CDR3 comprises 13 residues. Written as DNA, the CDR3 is TGTGCCAGCTCACTGGACAGCTACACTGAAGCTTTCTTT. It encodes CASSLDSYTEAFF.

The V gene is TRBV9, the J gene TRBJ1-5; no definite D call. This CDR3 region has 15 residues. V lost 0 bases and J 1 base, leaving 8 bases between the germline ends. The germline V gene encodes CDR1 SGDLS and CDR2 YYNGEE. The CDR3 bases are TGTGCCAGCAGCGTAGGAGAGGGAAGCAATCAGCCCCAGCATTTT. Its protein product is CASSVGEGSNQPQHF.

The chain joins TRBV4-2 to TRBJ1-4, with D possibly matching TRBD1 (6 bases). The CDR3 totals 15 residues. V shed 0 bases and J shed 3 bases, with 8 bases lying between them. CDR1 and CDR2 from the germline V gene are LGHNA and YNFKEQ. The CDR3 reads CASSQEGGSNEKLFF. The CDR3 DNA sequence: TGTGCCAGCAGCCAAGAAGGGGGATCTAATGAAAAACTGTTTTTT.

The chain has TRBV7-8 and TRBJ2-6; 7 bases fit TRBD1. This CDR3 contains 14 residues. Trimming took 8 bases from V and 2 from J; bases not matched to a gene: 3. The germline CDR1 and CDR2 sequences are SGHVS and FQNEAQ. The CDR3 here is CASGDRTGANVLTF. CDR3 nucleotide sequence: TGTGCCAGCGGGGACAGAACTGGGGCCAACGTCCTGACTTTC.

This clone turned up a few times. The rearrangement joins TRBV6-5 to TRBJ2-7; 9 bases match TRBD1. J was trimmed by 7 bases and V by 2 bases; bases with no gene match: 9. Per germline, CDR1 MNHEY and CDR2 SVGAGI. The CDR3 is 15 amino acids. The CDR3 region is CASSYEGTGLGEQYF. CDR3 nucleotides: TGTGCCAGCAGTTACGAGGGGACAGGGCTGGGGGAGCAGTACTTC.

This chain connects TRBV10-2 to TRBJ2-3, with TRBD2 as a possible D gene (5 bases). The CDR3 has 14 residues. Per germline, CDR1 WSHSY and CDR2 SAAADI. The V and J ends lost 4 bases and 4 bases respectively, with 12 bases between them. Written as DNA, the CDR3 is TGCGCCAGCAGTGTGGTTGGCGGGCCAGATACGCAGTATTTT. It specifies CASSVVGGPDTQYF.